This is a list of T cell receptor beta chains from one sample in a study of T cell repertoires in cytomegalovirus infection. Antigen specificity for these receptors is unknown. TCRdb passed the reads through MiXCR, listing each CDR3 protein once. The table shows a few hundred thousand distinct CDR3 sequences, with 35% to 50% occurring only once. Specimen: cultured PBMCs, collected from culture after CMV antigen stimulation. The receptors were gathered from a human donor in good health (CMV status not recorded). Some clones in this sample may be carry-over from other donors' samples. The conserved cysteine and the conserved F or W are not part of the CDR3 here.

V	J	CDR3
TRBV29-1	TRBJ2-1	SVERRLASIGKQF
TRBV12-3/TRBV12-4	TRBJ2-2	ASSLASGRTGELF
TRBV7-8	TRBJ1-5	ASSLDWTGGLQPQH
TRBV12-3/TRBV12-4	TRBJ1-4	ASSPAGQAATNEKLF
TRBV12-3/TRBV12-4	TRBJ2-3	ASSPTAVLTTDTQY
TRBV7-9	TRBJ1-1	ASSLATLQGRNTEAF
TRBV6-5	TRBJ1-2	ATKRGGADGYT
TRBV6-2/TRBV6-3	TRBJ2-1	ASSNFVPGEQF
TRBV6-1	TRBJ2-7	ASRRARETYEQY
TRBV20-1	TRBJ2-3	SASRGPDTQY
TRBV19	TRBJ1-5	ASSPYRGSHQPQH
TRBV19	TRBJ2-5	ASSISIQETQY
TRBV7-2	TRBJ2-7	ASRLRVAGGEQY
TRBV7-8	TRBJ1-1	ASSSRDLLLAF
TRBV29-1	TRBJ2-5	SVVLGVGGETQY
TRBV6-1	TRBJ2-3	ASSEARASGSTDTQY
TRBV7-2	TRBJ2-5	ASSPRGETQY
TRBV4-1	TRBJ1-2	ASSQGGGLNYGYT
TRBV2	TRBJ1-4	ASSVFRDIRFLLF
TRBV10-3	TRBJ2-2	AIRDPGQGTGELF
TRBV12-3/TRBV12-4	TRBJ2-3	ASRVSGRYGDTQY
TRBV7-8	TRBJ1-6	ASSPSPFLPLH
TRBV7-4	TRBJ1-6	ASSLGVGPDSPLH
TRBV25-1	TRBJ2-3	ASSSGSSLRADTQY
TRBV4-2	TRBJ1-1	ASRRGQANTEAF
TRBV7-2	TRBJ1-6	ASSLMPARVHNSPLH
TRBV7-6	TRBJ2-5	ASSPLAGGGETQY
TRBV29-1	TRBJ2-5	SVEDQRDGTAQETQY
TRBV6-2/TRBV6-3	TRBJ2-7	ASSYSWPGRAYEQY
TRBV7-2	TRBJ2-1	ASSRNRHNEQF
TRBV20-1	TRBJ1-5	SVLAGLVTGNQPQH
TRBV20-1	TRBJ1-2	SAKGAATGKVTYGYT
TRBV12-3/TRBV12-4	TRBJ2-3	ASSPQQLTDTQY
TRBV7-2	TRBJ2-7	ASRVIAGGLYPMREQY
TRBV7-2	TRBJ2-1	ASSLVGGGWGGNEQF
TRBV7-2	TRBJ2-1	ATRREINEQF
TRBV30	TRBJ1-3	AWSPLASGNTIY
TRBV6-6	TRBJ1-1	ASSYLGGSAEAF
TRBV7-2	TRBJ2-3	ASSLNYGQSTQY
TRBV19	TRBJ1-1	ASSPNRGMNTEAF
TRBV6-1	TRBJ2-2	ASSPGTPGPGELF
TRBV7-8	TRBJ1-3	ASSPRPFENTIY
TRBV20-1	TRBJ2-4	SASPPRQGVSIQY
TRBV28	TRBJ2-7	ASSPRTVHSYEQY
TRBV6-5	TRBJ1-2	ASKINWGEGYGYT
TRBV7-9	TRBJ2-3	ASTKTGTGGRDTQY
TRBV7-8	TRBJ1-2	ASTGQETNYGYT
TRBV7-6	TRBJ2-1	ASSGTSGSSEQF
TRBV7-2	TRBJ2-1	ASSLASQPYNEQF
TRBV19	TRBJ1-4	ASRDRGRTNLEKLF
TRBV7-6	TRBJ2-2	ASSFAWGSTGELF